This TCR beta chain was sequenced in a study of CD8 T cells in Susac syndrome. Random hexamers served to reverse transcribe roughly 0.45 to 1 ug RNA. By means of immunoSEQ multiplex PCR, TCR beta CDR3 spanning 54 Vbeta and 13 Jbeta underwent amplification. MiXCR, applied by TCRdb to the immunoSEQ multiplex PCR reads, yields one record per CDR3 protein. The data show approximately 300,000 distinct CDR3 sequences, around 91% seen once. The CDR3 sequence is 12 residues long. Germline V gene lookup returns CDR1 LNHDA and CDR2 SQIVND (reference sequence). V was trimmed by 10 bases and J by 2 bases, leaving 8 bases between them.

The V gene is TRBV19, the J gene TRBJ2-2; no reliable D call. Sequencing input: CD8+ T cells from PBMCs. The receptor comes from a human donor with multiple sclerosis. CDR3 region: CATPLNTGELFF. CDR3 sequence (DNA): TGTGCCACCCCTTTAAACACCGGGGAGCTGTTTTTT.